The 7 T cell receptor beta chains below all came from one sample that was sequenced in a study of T-cell reconstitution after alpha-beta-depleted transplantation in children. The TCRbeta library incorporated unique molecular identifiers. From the PCR reads, TCRdb called clonotypes with MiXCR, one entry per CDR3 protein. The table shows approximately 350,000 distinct CDR3 sequences, with 15% to 20% occurring only once. This specimen consisted of PBMCs, mostly from graft donor cells, obtained 360 days after TCRalphabeta/CD19-depleted stem cell transplant. The origin of the receptors is a male patient aged 2 to 10 who had a stem cell transplant for acute lymphoblastic leukemia, so the T cells may come from the graft donor.

This clonotype was found many times. The V gene is TRBV5-1, the J gene TRBJ2-1, with 8 bases identical to TRBD2. Germline CDR1 is SGHRS and CDR2 is YFSETQ. The junction had 12 bases not matched to a gene; V was cut back by 4 bases and J by 3 bases. This CDR3 comprises 17 residues. The CDR3 loop reads CASSAWPSSGSYNEQFF. The CDR3 DNA follows: TGCGCCAGCAGCGCGTGGCCGTCCAGCGGGAGCTACAATGAGCAGTTCTTC. Full variable domain (outside the CDR3, taken from reference TRBV5-1 and TRBJ2-1): KAGVTQTPRYLIKTRGQQVTLSCSPISGHRSVSWYQQTPGQGLQFLFEYFSETQRNKGNFPGRFSGRQFSNSRSEMNVSTLELGDSALYLCASSAWPSSGSYNEQFFGPGTRLTVL.

This chain uses TRBV10-2 with TRBJ2-1, with 9 bases matching TRBD2. Germline V gene data show CDR1 as WSHSY and CDR2 as SAAADI. The V segment lost 2 bases and the J segment 2 bases; nucleotides outside the gene matches: 4. The CDR3 sequence is 16 residues long. The CDR3 DNA reads as TGCGCCAGCAGTGAGCTAGCGGGACTTGCCTACAATGAGCAGTTCTTC. Translated, it gives CASSELAGLAYNEQFF.

There are a few counts of this clonotype. The chain joins TRBV6-1 to TRBJ2-5; 10 nucleotides agree with TRBD2. The CDR3 has 16 residues. Per the germline V gene, CDR1 is MNHNS and CDR2 is SASEGT. The junction had 7 bases not matched to a gene; V was cut back by 6 bases and J by 0 bases. The DNA of the CDR3 is TGTGCCAGCAGCCCGACTAGCGGGTGGTACCAAGAGACCCAGTACTTC. Translated, it gives CASSPTSGWYQETQYF.

Ten or more counts support this clonotype. This sequence joins TRBV12-3 or TRBV12-4 and TRBJ2-1; unclear D gene. Trimming took 6 bases from V and 5 from J, leaving 17 bases between them. This CDR3 is built from 15 residues. CDR3 nucleotide sequence: TGTGCCAGCAGCCCCGTCCTTGGGCTTGACAATGAGCAGTTCTTC. Amino acid sequence: CASSPVLGLDNEQFF.

The chain is built from TRBV5-1 and TRBJ1-1; 7 bases are a match to TRBD1. CDR3 length: 16 amino acids. The V and J ends lost 4 bases and 0 bases, in that order; junction bases with no gene match: 9. Germline CDR1 is SGHRS and CDR2 is YFSETQ. The CDR3 region has the DNA TGCGCCAGCAGCCTTCAAGGGACAGCCATGAACACTGAAGCTTTCTTT. This gives the protein CASSLQGTAMNTEAFF. Variable domain in full (rest from reference TRBV5-1 and TRBJ1-1): KAGVTQTPRYLIKTRGQQVTLSCSPISGHRSVSWYQQTPGQGLQFLFEYFSETQRNKGNFPGRFSGRQFSNSRSEMNVSTLELGDSALYLCASSLQGTAMNTEAFFGQGTRLTVV.

This chain joins TRBV27 and TRBJ2-7; the match to TRBD1 covers 7 bases. Germline CDR1 reads MNHEY; CDR2 reads SMNVEV (reference sequence). This CDR3 contains 18 residues. The trim removed 5 bases at V and 2 bases at J, leaving 18 bases unmatched. The DNA for the CDR3 is TGTGCCAGCAGTCCCGTCCTACAGGGGCCTTTCTTAGCCTACGAGCAGTACTTC. Its protein is CASSPVLQGPFLAYEQYF.

This clonotype was observed at least ten times. This sequence joins TRBV4-1 and TRBJ2-3, with D possibly TRBD1 on 6 matching bases. Trimming pared 1 base from V and 1 base from J, leaving 12 bases between. Germline V gives CDR1 MGHRA, CDR2 YSYEKL. The CDR3 loop spans 16 amino acids. Here the CDR3 reads CASSQVTGPGTDTQYF. CDR3 in DNA: TGCGCCAGCAGCCAAGTAACAGGGCCTGGCACAGATACGCAGTATTTT.